This TCR beta chain originates from a study of glioma-infiltrating T cells. Germline V gene lookup returns CDR1 MNHNS and CDR2 SASEGT. The CDR3 covers 15 residues. The ends lost 6 bases at V and 9 bases at J; junction bases unmatched: 11. Whole-study results and caveats: Only very few CDR3 sequences appeared in both tissue and blood. Non-neoplastic patients had below-expected tissue-blood divergence, while all gliomas exceeded expectation.

Using RNA template, CDR3s of TCR alpha and beta were amplified with iRepertoire arm-PCR. One-step reverse transcription and amplification started from around 100-400 ng of tissue mRNA or PBMC total RNA. One entry per CDR3 protein, called by TCRdb with MiXCR from the multiplex PCR reads. The repertoire holds 90,000 to 100,000 distinct CDR3 sequences, with roughly 40% as singletons. This clonotype was seen many times. Its antigen is currently unknown. This receptor was taken from a human donor with low-grade glioma or glioblastoma, undergoing nonglioma brain surgery, or in good health (not recorded which). The chain is built from TRBV6-1 and TRBJ2-1, with TRBD2 matching over 10 bases. Material for sequencing was glioma tissue, nonneoplastic brain tissue, or PBMCs (not recorded which). In DNA form, the CDR3 reads TGTGCCAGCAGATTACCGGGACTAGCGTGGAGTGAGCAGTTCTTC. Its protein product is CASRLPGLAWSEQFF.